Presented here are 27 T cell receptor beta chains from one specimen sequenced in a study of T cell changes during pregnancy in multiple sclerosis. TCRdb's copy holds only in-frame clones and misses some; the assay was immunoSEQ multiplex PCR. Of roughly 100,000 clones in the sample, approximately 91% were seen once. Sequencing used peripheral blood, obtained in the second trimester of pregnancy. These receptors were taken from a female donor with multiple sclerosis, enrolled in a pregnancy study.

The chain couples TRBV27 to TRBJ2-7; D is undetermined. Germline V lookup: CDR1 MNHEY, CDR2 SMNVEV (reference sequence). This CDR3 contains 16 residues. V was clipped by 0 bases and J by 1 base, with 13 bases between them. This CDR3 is CASSLSAMIESYEQYF. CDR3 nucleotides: TGTGCCAGCAGTTTATCTGCCATGATAGAGTCCTACGAGCAGTACTTC.

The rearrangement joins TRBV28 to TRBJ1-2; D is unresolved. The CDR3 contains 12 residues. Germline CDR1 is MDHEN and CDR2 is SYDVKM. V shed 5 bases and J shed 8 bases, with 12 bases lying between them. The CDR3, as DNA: TGTGCCAGCAGTGACACCTCCAGGGGCTACACCTTC. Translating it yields CASSDTSRGYTF.

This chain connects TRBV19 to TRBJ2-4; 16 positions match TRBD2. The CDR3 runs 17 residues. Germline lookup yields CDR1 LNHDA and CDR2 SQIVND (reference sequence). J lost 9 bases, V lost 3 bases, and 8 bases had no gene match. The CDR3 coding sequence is TGTGCCAGTAGTATTATGGGACTAGCGGGAGGGCCAGTCATTCAGTACTTC. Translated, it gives CASSIMGLAGGPVIQYF.

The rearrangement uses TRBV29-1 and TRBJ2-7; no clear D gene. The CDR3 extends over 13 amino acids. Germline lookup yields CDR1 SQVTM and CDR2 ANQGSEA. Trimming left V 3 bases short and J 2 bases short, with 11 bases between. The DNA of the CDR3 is TGCAGCGTTGAGGTACAGCCAACCTACGAGCAGTACTTC. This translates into CSVEVQPTYEQYF.

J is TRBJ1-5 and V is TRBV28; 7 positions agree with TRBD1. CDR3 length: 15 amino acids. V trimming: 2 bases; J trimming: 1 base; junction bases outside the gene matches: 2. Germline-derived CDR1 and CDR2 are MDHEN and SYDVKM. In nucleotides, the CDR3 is TGTGCCAGCAGTTTAAGACAGGGAAGCAATCAGCCCCAGCATTTT. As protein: CASSLRQGSNQPQHF.

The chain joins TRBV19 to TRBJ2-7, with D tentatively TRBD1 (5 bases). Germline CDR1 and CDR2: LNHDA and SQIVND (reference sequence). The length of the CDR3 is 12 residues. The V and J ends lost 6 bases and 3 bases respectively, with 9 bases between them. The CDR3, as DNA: TGTGCCAGTAGGGGGCCCGTCTACGAGCAGTACTTC. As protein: CASRGPVYEQYF.

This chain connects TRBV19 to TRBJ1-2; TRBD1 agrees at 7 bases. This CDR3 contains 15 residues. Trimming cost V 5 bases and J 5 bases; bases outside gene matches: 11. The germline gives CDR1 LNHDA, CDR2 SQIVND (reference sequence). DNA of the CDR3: TGTGCCAGTAGTCAACCGGGACAGAACCTATATGGCTACACCTTC. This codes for CASSQPGQNLYGYTF.

CDR3 sequence (DNA): TGTGCCAGTAGTATAGGTAGGGGAGATACGCAGTATTTT. This encodes CASSIGRGDTQYF. The chain couples TRBV19 to TRBJ2-3, with D possibly matching TRBD1 (5 bases). The ends were cut back, 1 base at V and 5 bases at J, with 7 bases in the middle. The CDR3 extends over 13 amino acids. The V gene's germline CDR1 is LNHDA and CDR2 SQIVND (reference sequence).

The CDR3 DNA follows: TGTGCCAGCAGCCAAGATGGGGCCGGCGGACTACCGGACGAGCAGTACTTC. Translating gives CASSQDGAGGLPDEQYF. This sequence joins TRBV4-2 and TRBJ2-7; possibly TRBD2 for D (6 bases). V was cut by 0 bases and J by 5 bases, with 20 bases left in between. Germline CDR1 is LGHNA and CDR2 is YNFKEQ. The CDR3 is 17 residues long.

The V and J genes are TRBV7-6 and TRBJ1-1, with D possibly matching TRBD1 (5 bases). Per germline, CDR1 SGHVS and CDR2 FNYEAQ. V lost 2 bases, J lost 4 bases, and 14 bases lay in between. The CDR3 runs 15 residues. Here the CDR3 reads CASSLIEQASTEAFF. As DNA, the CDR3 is TGTGCCAGCAGCTTAATAGAACAGGCTTCCACTGAAGCTTTCTTT.

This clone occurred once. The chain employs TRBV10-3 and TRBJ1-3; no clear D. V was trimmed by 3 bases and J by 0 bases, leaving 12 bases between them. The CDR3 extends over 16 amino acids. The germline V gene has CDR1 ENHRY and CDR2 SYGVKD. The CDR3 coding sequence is TGTGCCATCAGTGACCTGGTATCTATCTCTGGAAACACCATATATTTT. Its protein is CAISDLVSISGNTIYF.

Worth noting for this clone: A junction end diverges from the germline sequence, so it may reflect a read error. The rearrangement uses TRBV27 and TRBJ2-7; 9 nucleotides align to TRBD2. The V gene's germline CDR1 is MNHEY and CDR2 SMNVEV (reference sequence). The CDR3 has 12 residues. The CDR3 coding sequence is TGTGCCAGCAGTTTATCTAGCGGGAGTGTACACTTC. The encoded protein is CASSLSSGSVHF.

Written as DNA, the CDR3 is TGTGCCAGCCGGGGGGCAGACTTAGAAGCTTTCTTT. It yields the protein CASRGADLEAFF. The chain has TRBV6-6 and TRBJ1-1, with D possibly being TRBD1 (6 bases). CDR3 length equals 12 residues. V was clipped by 8 bases and J by 8 bases, with 15 bases between them. Germline CDR1 and CDR2: MNHNY and SVGAGI (reference sequence).

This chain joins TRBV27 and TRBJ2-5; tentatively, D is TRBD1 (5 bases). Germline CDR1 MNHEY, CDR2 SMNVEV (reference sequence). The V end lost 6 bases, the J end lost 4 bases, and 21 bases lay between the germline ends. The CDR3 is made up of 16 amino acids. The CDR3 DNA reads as TGTGCCAGCAGGCATCGGTCTCAGGGTTGGGCAGAGACCCAGTACTTC. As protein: CASRHRSQGWAETQYF.

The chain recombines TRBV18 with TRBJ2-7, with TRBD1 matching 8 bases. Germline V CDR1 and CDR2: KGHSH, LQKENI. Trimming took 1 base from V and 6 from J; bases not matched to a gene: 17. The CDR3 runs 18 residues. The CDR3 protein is CASSPRVGTGQMKGEQYF. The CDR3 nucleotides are TGTGCCAGCTCACCACGAGTCGGGACAGGACAGATGAAGGGCGAGCAGTACTTC.

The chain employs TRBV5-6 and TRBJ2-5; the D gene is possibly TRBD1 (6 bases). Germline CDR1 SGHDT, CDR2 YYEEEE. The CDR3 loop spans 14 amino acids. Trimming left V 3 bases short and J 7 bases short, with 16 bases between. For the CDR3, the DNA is TGTGCCAGCAGCTCAGGGGCCGATTCGGGGACCCAGTACTTC. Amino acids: CASSSGADSGTQYF.

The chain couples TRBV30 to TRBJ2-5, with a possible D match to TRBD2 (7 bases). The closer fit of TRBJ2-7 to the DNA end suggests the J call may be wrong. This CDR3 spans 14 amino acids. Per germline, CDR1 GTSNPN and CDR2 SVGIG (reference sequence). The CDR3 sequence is CAWTRGASSYEQYF. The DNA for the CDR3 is TGTGCCTGGACCCGGGGGGCCAGCTCCTACGAGCAGTACTTC.

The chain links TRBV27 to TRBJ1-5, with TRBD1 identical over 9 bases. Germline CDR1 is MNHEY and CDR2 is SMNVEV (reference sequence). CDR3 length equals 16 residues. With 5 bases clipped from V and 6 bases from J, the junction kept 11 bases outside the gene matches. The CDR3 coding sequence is TGTGCCAGCAGTCCACAGGGGGCGCGTTCCGGTCAGCCCCAGCATTTT. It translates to CASSPQGARSGQPQHF.

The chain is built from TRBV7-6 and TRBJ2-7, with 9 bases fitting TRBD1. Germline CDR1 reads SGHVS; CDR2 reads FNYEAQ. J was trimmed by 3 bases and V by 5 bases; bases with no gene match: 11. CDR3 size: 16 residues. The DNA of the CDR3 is TGTGCCAGCAGCCGAATTCCGGGACAGGGACTCTACGAGCAGTACTTC. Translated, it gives CASSRIPGQGLYEQYF.

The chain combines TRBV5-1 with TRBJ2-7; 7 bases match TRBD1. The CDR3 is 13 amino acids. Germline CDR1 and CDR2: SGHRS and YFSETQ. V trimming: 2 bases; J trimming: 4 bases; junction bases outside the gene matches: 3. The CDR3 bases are TGCGCCAGCAGCTTTGGGACAGAGTACGAGCAGTACTTC. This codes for CASSFGTEYEQYF. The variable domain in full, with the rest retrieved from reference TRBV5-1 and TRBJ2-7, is KAGVTQTPRYLIKTRGQQVTLSCSPISGHRSVSWYQQTPGQGLQFLFEYFSETQRNKGNFPGRFSGRQFSNSRSEMNVSTLELGDSALYLCASSFGTEYEQYFGPGTRLTVT.

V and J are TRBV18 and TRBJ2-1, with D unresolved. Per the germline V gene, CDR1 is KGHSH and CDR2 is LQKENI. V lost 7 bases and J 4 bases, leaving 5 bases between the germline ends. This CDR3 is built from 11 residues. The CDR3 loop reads CASCEYNEQFF. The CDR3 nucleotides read TGTGCCAGCTGCGAGTACAATGAGCAGTTCTTC. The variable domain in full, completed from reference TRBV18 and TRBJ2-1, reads NAGVMQNPRHLVRRRGQEARLRCSPMKGHSHVYWYRQLPEEGLKFMVYLQKENIIDESGMPKERFSAEFPKEGPSILRIQQVVRGDSAAYFCASCEYNEQFFGPGTRLTVL.

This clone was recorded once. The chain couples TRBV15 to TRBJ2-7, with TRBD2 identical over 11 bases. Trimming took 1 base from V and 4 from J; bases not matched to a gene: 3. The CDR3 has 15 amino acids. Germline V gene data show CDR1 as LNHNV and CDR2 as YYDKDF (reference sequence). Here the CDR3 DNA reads TGTGCCACCAGCAGAGTTCGACTAGCGGGATACGAGCAGTACTTC. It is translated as CATSRVRLAGYEQYF.

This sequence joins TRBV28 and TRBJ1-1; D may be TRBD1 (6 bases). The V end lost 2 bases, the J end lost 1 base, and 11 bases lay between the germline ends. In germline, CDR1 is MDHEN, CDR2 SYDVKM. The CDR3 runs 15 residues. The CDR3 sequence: CASSLGGGANTEAFF. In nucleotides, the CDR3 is TGTGCCAGCAGTTTAGGAGGGGGGGCGAACACTGAAGCTTTCTTT.

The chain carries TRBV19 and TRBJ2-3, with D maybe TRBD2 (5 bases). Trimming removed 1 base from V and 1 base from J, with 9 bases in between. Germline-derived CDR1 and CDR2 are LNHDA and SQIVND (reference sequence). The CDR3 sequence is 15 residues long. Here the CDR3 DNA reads TGTGCCAGTAGTATAGGAGGGAGAGGCACAGATACGCAGTATTTT. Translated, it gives CASSIGGRGTDTQYF.

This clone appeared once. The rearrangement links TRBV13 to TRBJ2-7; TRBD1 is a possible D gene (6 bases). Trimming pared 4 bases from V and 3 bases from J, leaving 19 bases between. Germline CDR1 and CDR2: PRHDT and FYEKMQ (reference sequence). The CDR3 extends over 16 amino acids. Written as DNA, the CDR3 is TGTGCCAGCAGCTCGCAGAAGGACAGATTCTTCTACGAGCAGTACTTC. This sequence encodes CASSSQKDRFFYEQYF.

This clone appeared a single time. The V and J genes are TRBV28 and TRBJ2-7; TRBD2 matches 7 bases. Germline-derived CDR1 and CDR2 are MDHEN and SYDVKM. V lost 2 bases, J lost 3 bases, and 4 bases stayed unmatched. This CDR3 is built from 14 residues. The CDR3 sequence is CASSLAGEVYEQYF. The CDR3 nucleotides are TGTGCCAGCAGTTTAGCGGGAGAGGTCTACGAGCAGTACTTC.

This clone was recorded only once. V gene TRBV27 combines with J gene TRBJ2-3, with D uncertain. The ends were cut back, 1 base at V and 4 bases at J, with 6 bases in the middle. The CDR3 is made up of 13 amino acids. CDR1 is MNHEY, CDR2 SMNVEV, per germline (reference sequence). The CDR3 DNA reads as TGTGCCAGCAGTTTATACAATTCAGATACGCAGTATTTT. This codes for CASSLYNSDTQYF.